This T cell receptor beta chain appears in the sequencing data of a study of CD8+CD57+ T cells in acquired aplastic anemia. Comments on this clonotype: No antigen is known for it.

Patients sequenced had flow cytometry evidence of CD8+CD57+ cell expansion. Study-wide results and limits: Both patients and controls carried the same twenty-nine CD8+ CDR3 sequences.

Germline V CDR1 and CDR2: MNHNS, SASEGT. With 1 base removed from V and 4 bases from J, the gap between germline ends came to 10 bases. The CDR3 has 15 amino acids. The TCR beta profiling, which covered VDJ combination and CDR3 sequence, was carried out using genomic DNA as the template. TCRdb recomputed calls from the reads with MiXCR, one row per CDR3 protein. The table lists 400,000 to 600,000 distinct CDR3 sequences, roughly 34% of them singletons. The TCR comes from a human donor with aplastic anemia. Sequences were obtained from sorted CD4+, CD8+, or CD8+CD57+ T cells (not recorded which) from PBMCs. V gene TRBV6-1 combines with J gene TRBJ1-4; D is unresolved. In nucleotides, the CDR3 is TGTGCCAGCAGTGAAGGTCGGAGCTATAATGAAAAACTGTTTTTT. It encodes CASSEGRSYNEKLFF.